The clone carrying this T cell receptor beta chain was seen at least ten times. Its antigen remains unknown. The data were obtained in a study of metastatic and nonmetastatic thyroid tumors. Study information: It was across blood and tumor or nodule tissue from malignant and benign thyroid patients that repertoires were compared. General study findings and limits: Malignant tumors reportedly showed significantly higher TCR beta diversity than benign nodules in both blood and tumor.

Before thyroid surgery, none of the patients had received any treatment. In the source study's methods: A classifier of distant metastasis in papillary thyroid cancer was built from CDR3 differences (across clinicopathological groups). TCRdb used MiXCR to call clones anew from the PCR reads. The V and J calls here are based on TCRdb, not the publication. The table includes more than 25,000 clones, roughly 24% detected once. Germline trimming cut 0 bases from V and 8 bases from J; bases unmatched to any gene: 4. The CDR3 loop spans 14 amino acids. Germline-derived CDR1 and CDR2 are DFQATT and SNEGSKA (reference sequence).

This receptor was identified in a female donor with papillary thyroid cancer or a benign thyroid nodule (not recorded which). Some clones in this sample may be carry-over from other donors' samples. The genes are TRBV20-1 and TRBJ1-6; 7 nucleotides line up with TRBD1. Specimen: blood. This chain's CDR3 is CSARDAGGDSPLHF. The CDR3 nucleotides read TGCAGTGCTAGAGACGCAGGGGGTGATTCACCCCTCCACTTT.